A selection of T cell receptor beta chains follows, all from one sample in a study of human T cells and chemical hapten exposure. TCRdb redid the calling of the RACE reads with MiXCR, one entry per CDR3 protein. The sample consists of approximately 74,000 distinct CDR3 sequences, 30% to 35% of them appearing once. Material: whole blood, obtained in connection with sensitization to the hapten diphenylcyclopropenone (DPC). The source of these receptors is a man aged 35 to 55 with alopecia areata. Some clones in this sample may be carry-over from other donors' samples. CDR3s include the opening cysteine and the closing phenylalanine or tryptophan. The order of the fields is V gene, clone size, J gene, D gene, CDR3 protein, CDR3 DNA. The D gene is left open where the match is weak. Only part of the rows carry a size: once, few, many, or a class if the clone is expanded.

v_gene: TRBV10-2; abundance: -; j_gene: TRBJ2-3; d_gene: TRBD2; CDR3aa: CASSESTQLTSGQHFADTDTQYF; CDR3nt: TGCGCCAGCAGTGAGTCTACACAACTGACTAGCGGGCAACACTTCGCGGACACAGATACGCAGTATTTT
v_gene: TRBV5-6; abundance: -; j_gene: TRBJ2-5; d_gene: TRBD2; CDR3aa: CASSLVLAGETQYF; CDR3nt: TGTGCCAGCAGCTTGGTTCTAGCGGGAGAGACCCAGTACTTC
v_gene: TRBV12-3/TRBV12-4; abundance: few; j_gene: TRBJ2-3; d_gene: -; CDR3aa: CASSRGARSTDTQYF; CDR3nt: TGTGCCAGCAGTCGGGGGGCAAGAAGCACAGATACGCAGTATTTT
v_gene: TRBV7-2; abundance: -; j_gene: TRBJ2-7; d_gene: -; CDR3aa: CASSFTGFSYEQYF; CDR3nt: TGTGCCAGCAGCTTTACAGGGTTCTCCTACGAGCAGTACTTC
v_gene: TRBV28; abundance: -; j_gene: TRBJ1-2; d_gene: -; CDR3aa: CASSFNRGYGYTF; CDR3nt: TGTGCCAGCAGTTTTAACAGAGGCTATGGCTACACCTTC
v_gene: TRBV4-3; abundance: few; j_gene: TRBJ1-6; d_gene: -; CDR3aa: CASSQDNGNSPLHF; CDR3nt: TGCGCCAGCAGCCAAGATAACGGAAATTCACCCCTCCACTTT
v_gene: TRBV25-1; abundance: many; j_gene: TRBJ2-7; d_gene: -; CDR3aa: CASSHSYEQYF; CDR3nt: TGTGCCAGCAGCCACTCCTACGAGCAGTACTTC
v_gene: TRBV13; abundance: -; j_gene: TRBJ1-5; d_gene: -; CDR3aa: CASSLGNQPQHF; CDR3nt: TGTGCCAGCAGCTTGGGCAATCAGCCCCAGCATTTT
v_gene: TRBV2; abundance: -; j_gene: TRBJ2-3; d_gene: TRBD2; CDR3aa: CASTLTSGDTDTQYF; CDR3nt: TGTGCCAGCACCTTGACTAGCGGGGACACAGATACGCAGTATTTT
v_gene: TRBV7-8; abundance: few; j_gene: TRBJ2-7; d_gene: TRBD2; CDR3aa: CASSSGTSSYEQYF; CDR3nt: TGTGCCAGCAGCTCGGGGACTAGCAGCTACGAGCAGTACTTC
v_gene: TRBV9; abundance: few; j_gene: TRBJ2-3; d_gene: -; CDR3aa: CASSHDGGSDTQYF; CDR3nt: TGTGCCAGCAGCCACGATGGGGGTTCAGATACGCAGTATTTT
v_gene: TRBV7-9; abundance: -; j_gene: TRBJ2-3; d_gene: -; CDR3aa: CASSFEGKGTDTQYF; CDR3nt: TGTGCCAGCAGCTTCGAGGGAAAAGGCACAGATACGCAGTATTTT
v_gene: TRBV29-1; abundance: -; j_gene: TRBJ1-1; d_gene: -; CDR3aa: CSAQWGQGTETFF; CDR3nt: -
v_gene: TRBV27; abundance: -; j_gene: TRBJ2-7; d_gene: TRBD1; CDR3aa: CASRDRGEPYEQYF; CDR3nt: TGTGCCAGCAGAGACAGGGGCGAACCCTACGAGCAGTACTTC
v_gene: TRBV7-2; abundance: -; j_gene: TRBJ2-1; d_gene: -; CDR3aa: CASSLGLADFYNEQFF; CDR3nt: TGTGCCAGCAGCTTAGGCTTAGCGGACTTCTACAATGAGCAGTTCTTC
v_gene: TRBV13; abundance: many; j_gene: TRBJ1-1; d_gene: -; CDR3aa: CASSLGEGEAFF; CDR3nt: TGTGCCAGCAGCTTAGGTGAGGGAGAAGCTTTCTTT
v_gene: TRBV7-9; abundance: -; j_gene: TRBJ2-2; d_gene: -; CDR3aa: CASSSTRMNTGELFF; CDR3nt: TGTGCCAGCAGCTCCACGAGAATGAACACCGGGGAGCTGTTTTTT
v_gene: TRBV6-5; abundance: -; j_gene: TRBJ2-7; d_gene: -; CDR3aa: CASGYSVHEQYF; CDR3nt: TGTGCCAGCGGCTATAGCGTACACGAGCAGTACTTC
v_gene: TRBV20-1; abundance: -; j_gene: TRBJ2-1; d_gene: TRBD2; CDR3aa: CSASSGRASYNEQFF; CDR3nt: TGCAGTGCCAGTAGCGGGAGGGCCTCCTACAATGAGCAGTTCTTC
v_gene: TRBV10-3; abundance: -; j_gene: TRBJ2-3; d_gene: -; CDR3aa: CAITERASTDTQYF; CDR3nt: TGTGCCATCACCGAGCGGGCCAGCACAGATACGCAGTATTTT
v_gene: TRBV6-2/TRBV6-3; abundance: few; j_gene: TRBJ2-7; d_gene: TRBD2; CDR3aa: CASRPSGSSYEQYF; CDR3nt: TGTGCCAGCAGACCTAGCGGGAGCTCCTACGAGCAGTACTTC
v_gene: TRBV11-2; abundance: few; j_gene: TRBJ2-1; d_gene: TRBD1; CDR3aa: CASSLGTGANEQFF; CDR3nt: TGTGCCAGCAGCTTGGGGACAGGGGCGAATGAGCAGTTCTTC
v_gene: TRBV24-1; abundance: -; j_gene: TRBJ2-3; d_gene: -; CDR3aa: CATASGDTQYF; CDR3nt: TGTGCCACCGCCAGCGGAGATACGCAGTATTTT